This T cell receptor beta chain was retrieved from a study of naive and memory T cell subsets. Study-level results: TCR counts from RNA may reflect activation-linked expression changes.

An equimolar mix of two oligonucleotides served as the beta constant-region primer for TRBC1 and TRBC2. Nested alpha and beta constant-region primers with the SP2 primer drove four PCR rounds on ligated cDNA. MiXCR, run by TCRdb on the UMI-ligation and nested PCR reads, gives a single entry per CDR3 protein. The sample carries around 2,800 distinct CDR3 sequences, roughly 7.2% recorded once. CDR3 length equals 17 residues. From germline, CDR1 is SEHNR and CDR2 FQNEAQ (reference sequence). V lost 5 bases to trimming and J lost 1 base; unmatched junction nucleotides: 3. By its share, this clonotype is medium-sized. Its antigen is currently unknown. CMV status came from CD4+ IFNgamma after overnight CMV lysate stimulation.

The rearrangement uses TRBV7-9 and TRBJ2-6, with 12 bases fitting TRBD1. The source is a human donor in good health. Sample: effector memory CD8+ T cells from blood. The subset: effector memory, CD45RA- CD27-. The CDR3 here is CASSRDRGQSGANVLTF. The DNA for the CDR3 is TGTGCCAGCAGCCGGGACAGGGGGCAATCTGGGGCCAACGTCCTGACTTTC.